The 30 T cell receptor beta chains in this list originate from one sample, sequenced in a study of cytomegalovirus exposure and HLA in healthy donors. PCR was performed using 60 Vbeta and 13 Jbeta primers. Generated by immunoSEQ multiplex PCR, the TCRdb table keeps only in-frame clones and is missing some. The sample shows some 190,000 clones, around nine tenths of them seen only once. Sequencing was performed on PBMCs. The receptors here all came from a woman between 18 and 29 years old in good health and CMV-seronegative.

The chain is built from TRBV15 and TRBJ1-5; D is perhaps TRBD1 (6 bases). The CDR3 is 19 amino acids. Germline CDR1 LNHNV, CDR2 YYDKDF (reference sequence). The V gene lost 0 bases and the J gene lost 1 base, with 19 bases spanning the gap. The CDR3 DNA sequence: TGTGCCACCAGCAGAGAGGGGGTAGGGGGAGATTGGAGCAATCAGCCCCAGCATTTT. This codes for CATSREGVGGDWSNQPQHF.

This sequence joins TRBV7-2 and TRBJ2-1; TRBD1 aligns across 8 bases. The germline V gene encodes CDR1 SGHTA and CDR2 FQGNSA. This CDR3 contains 15 residues. Germline trimming cut 6 bases from V and 0 bases from J; bases unmatched to any gene: 4. In nucleotides, the CDR3 is TGTGCCAGCAGATATGACAGGGGCTCCTACAATGAGCAGTTCTTC. This translates into CASRYDRGSYNEQFF.

The V gene is TRBV10-1, the J gene TRBJ2-1; 7 positions agree with TRBD2. The trim removed 4 bases at V and 3 bases at J, leaving 6 bases unmatched. The germline gives CDR1 WNHNN, CDR2 SYGVQD (reference sequence). The CDR3 length is 15 residues. The CDR3 coding sequence is TGCGCCAGCAGTGTGGAGCGGGGAATCTACAATGAGCAGTTCTTC. The encoded protein is CASSVERGIYNEQFF.

The V and J genes are TRBV7-9 and TRBJ1-3; D is perhaps TRBD1 (6 bases). The CDR3 is made up of 18 amino acids. V was clipped by 3 bases and J by 0 bases, with 18 bases between them. The germline CDR1 and CDR2 sequences are SEHNR and FQNEAQ (reference sequence). This chain's CDR3 is CASSFLRGAPISGNTIYF. CDR3 nucleotides: TGTGCCAGCAGCTTTCTCAGGGGAGCTCCGATCTCTGGAAACACCATATATTTT. Combining the CDR3 with reference TRBV7-9 and TRBJ1-3 gives the whole variable domain DTGVSQNPRHKITKRGQNVTFRCDPISEHNRLYWYRQTLGQGPEFLTYFQNEAQLEKSRLLSDRFSAERPKGSFSTLEIQRTEQGDSAMYLCASSFLRGAPISGNTIYFGEGSWLTVV.

This chain connects TRBV7-9 to TRBJ2-7; D remains unclear. Trimming shortened V by 7 bases and J by 2 bases, and 15 bases separated the two germline ends. CDR1 is SEHNR and CDR2 is FQNEAQ in the germline V gene (reference sequence). The CDR3 runs 14 residues. CDR3 nucleotide sequence: TGTGCCAGCACCCCTGTATCAGAACCCTACGAGCAGTACTTC. It specifies CASTPVSEPYEQYF.

This clone occurred a few times. The V call is TRBV10-2, the J call TRBJ1-3; D uncertain. Trimming took off 10 bases at V and 3 bases at J, with 16 bases between the two ends. Germline V gene sequence: CDR1 WSHSY, CDR2 SAAADI. The CDR3 spans 14 residues. The CDR3 nucleotides read TGCGCCACCACTAGAGGGCTTGATGGAAACACCATATATTTT. It is translated as CATTRGLDGNTIYF.

The V call is TRBV12-5, the J call TRBJ2-1; 10 bases are a match to TRBD2. CDR3 size: 16 residues. The trim removed 4 bases at V and 6 bases at J, leaving 9 bases unmatched. Germline V gives CDR1 LGHNT, CDR2 FRNRAP. The CDR3 nucleotides are TGTGCTAGTGGTTCCGCCCTAGCGGGGGTAGGCAATGAGCAGTTCTTC. Its translation: CASGSALAGVGNEQFF.

The chain joins TRBV25-1 to TRBJ2-5; 14 bases agree with TRBD2. Germline trimming cut 4 bases from V and 4 bases from J; bases unmatched to any gene: 5. The CDR3 sequence is 16 residues long. Per germline, CDR1 MGHDK and CDR2 SYGVNS. The chain's CDR3 is CASSAPGLAGVETQYF. The DNA for the CDR3 is TGTGCCAGCAGTGCCCCGGGACTAGCGGGAGTAGAGACCCAGTACTTC.

The CDR3, as DNA: TGTGCCAGCAGCCCAGGGTTCCTTAGGGACTCCTACGAGCAGTACTTC. Translating gives CASSPGFLRDSYEQYF. The rearrangement joins TRBV7-8 to TRBJ2-7; perhaps TRBD1 as D (5 bases). CDR1 and CDR2 (germline): SGHVS, FQNEAQ. The length of the CDR3 is 16 residues. Trimming cost V 5 bases and J 0 bases, with 17 bases left between them. The full variable domain, rest sourced from reference TRBV7-8 and TRBJ2-7, is GAGVSQSPRYKVAKRGQDVALRCDPISGHVSLFWYQQALGQGPEFLTYFQNEAQLDKSGLPSDRFFAERPEGSVSTLKIQRTQQEDSAVYLCASSPGFLRDSYEQYFGPGTRLTVT.

This clone was seen only once. The chain recombines TRBV19 with TRBJ2-2, with TRBD2 identical over 7 bases. J was trimmed by 7 bases and V by 5 bases; bases with no gene match: 4. The germline gives CDR1 LNHDA, CDR2 SQIVND (reference sequence). The CDR3 runs 13 residues. The CDR3 nucleotides are TGTGCCAGTAGTGTCGAGCGGGGCGGGGAGCTGTTTTTT. Translation: CASSVERGGELFF.

The chain uses TRBV28 and TRBJ1-5; D is possibly TRBD1 (5 bases). In germline, CDR1 is MDHEN, CDR2 SYDVKM. This CDR3 comprises 11 residues. V was clipped by 6 bases and J by 7 bases, with 7 bases between them. CDR3 region: CASSGGQPQHF. CDR3 nucleotides: TGTGCCAGCAGCGGGGGGCAGCCCCAGCATTTT.

The chain links TRBV28 to TRBJ2-7; 8 nucleotides match TRBD1. J lost 5 bases, V lost 5 bases, and 8 bases had no gene match. Germline V CDR1 and CDR2: MDHEN, SYDVKM. The CDR3 contains 14 residues. The CDR3 loop reads CASSLRGPRHEQYF. Written as DNA, the CDR3 is TGTGCCAGCAGTCTCAGGGGGCCGCGTCACGAGCAGTACTTC.

In DNA, the CDR3 is TGTGCCAGCAGTTCGCCACAGGGGGCGAGGGGGTTTGAGCAGTACTTC. This gives the protein CASSSPQGARGFEQYF. The chain carries TRBV6-5 and TRBJ2-7; TRBD1 matches at 9 bases. Per the germline V gene, CDR1 is MNHEY and CDR2 is SVGAGI. This CDR3 has 16 residues. J lost 7 bases, V lost 4 bases, and 14 bases had no gene match.

V usage is TRBV29-1 and J usage is TRBJ1-2; D ambiguous. This CDR3 spans 13 amino acids. CDR1 is SQVTM, CDR2 ANQGSEA, per germline. Trimming stripped 4 bases from V and 6 bases from J, with 15 bases between. The CDR3 DNA follows: TGCAGCGTTGGCTCATCGGGGAGGAATGGCTACACCTTC. Protein: CSVGSSGRNGYTF.

J is TRBJ2-1 and V is TRBV7-4; 10 bases map to TRBD2. The CDR3 is 19 amino acids. The trim removed 2 bases at V and 3 bases at J, leaving 13 bases unmatched. The germline V gene encodes CDR1 SGHVT and CDR2 SQSDAQ. CDR3 coding DNA: TGTGCCAGCAGCTTAACGACTAGCGGGTGGGTATTTGGCTACAATGAGCAGTTCTTC. Protein: CASSLTTSGWVFGYNEQFF.

The V gene is TRBV15, the J gene TRBJ2-5; D is uncertain. The J call could be wrong; TRBJ2-7 is a better fit for the DNA end. The CDR3 contains 16 residues. Germline V gene sequence: CDR1 LNHNV, CDR2 YYDKDF (reference sequence). The CDR3 nucleotides read TGTGCCACCAGCAGAGTTCCAGGTGGCAGCTCCTACGAGCAGTACTTC. Protein: CATSRVPGGSSYEQYF.

The J gene is TRBJ1-1, the V gene TRBV19, with TRBD1 as a possible D gene (5 bases). Trimming left V 7 bases short and J 1 base short, with 19 bases between. Germline CDR1 is LNHDA and CDR2 is SQIVND (reference sequence). The CDR3 covers 16 residues. CDR3 in amino acids: CASTLSGIQPNTEAFF. The CDR3 DNA reads as TGTGCCAGTACGTTGTCAGGGATCCAACCGAACACTGAAGCTTTCTTT.

The rearrangement joins TRBV27 to TRBJ2-7; 12 bases map to TRBD2. Losses at the gene ends were 10 bases for V and 6 bases for J; bases not matched to a gene: 7. Germline loops: CDR1 MNHEY, CDR2 SMNVEV (reference sequence). This CDR3 is 13 amino acids long. CDR3 loop: CATRLAGEGEQYF. CDR3 coding DNA: TGTGCCACCAGACTAGCGGGAGAGGGCGAGCAGTACTTC.

This clone came up a few times. This chain links TRBV28 with TRBJ1-2; tentatively, D is TRBD1 (5 bases). CDR3 length equals 17 residues. With 6 bases removed from V and 8 bases from J, the gap between germline ends came to 28 bases. CDR1 is MDHEN and CDR2 is SYDVKM in the germline V gene. The CDR3 bases are TGTGCCAGCAGCCCCGGGGGACGGGGCTTTTTCGCGGTCGGCTACACCTTC. Translated: CASSPGGRGFFAVGYTF.

The chain recombines TRBV6-1 with TRBJ2-7; D perhaps matches TRBD1 (6 bases). Germline-derived CDR1 and CDR2 are MNHNS and SASEGT. The V gene lost 8 bases and the J gene lost 4 bases, with 15 bases spanning the gap. There are 13 residues in the CDR3. In DNA form, the CDR3 reads TGTGCCAGCCGCTGGACAGACCCGTACGAGCAGTACTTC. This gives the protein CASRWTDPYEQYF.

This rearrangement joins TRBV30 to TRBJ1-3; TRBD1 matches at 11 bases. V lost 4 bases, J lost 0 bases, and 5 bases stayed unmatched. Germline V gives CDR1 GTSNPN, CDR2 SVGIG (reference sequence). This CDR3 is built from 16 residues. The CDR3 region has the DNA TGTGCCTGGACCCCAGGGACAGGGGGCTCTGGAAACACCATATATTTT. Protein: CAWTPGTGGSGNTIYF. The complete variable domain, with remaining parts taken from reference TRBV30 and TRBJ1-3, reads SQTIHQWPATLVQPVGSPLSLECTVEGTSNPNLYWYRQAAGRGLQLLFYSVGIGQISSEVPQNLSASRPQDRQFILSSKKLLLSDSGFYLCAWTPGTGGSGNTIYFGEGSWLTVV.

This clone has a handful of counts. The gene calls are TRBV5-1 and TRBJ1-6, with D unclear. Germline CDR1 is SGHRS and CDR2 is YFSETQ. The CDR3 covers 15 residues. Between the trimmed V and J ends, which lost 5 bases and 5 bases, there was a span of 14 bases. CDR3 sequence (DNA): TGCGCCAGCAGGACACCGGGGTCCAATAATTCACCCCTCCACTTT. Translated, it gives CASRTPGSNNSPLHF.

The chain combines TRBV6-1 with TRBJ1-1; D perhaps matches TRBD1 (5 bases). Trimming pared 5 bases from V and 8 bases from J, leaving 15 bases between. Per the germline V gene, CDR1 is MNHNS and CDR2 is SASEGT. The CDR3 totals 13 residues. CDR3 loop: CASSRVPTAEAFF. DNA of the CDR3: TGTGCCAGCAGTCGGGTCCCGACAGCCGAAGCTTTCTTT.

The chain is built from TRBV5-4 and TRBJ1-3; D possibly corresponds to TRBD1 (5 bases). Germline V gene data show CDR1 as SGHNT and CDR2 as YYREEE (reference sequence). The V end lost 0 bases, the J end lost 3 bases, and 10 bases lay between the germline ends. The CDR3 consists of 15 residues. CDR3 region: CASSLAGGFGNTIYF. In DNA, the CDR3 is TGTGCCAGCAGCTTGGCCGGGGGGTTTGGAAACACCATATATTTT.

J is TRBJ1-3 and V is TRBV7-2, with D unclear. There are 17 residues in the CDR3. Between the trimmed V and J ends, which lost 6 bases and 4 bases, there was a span of 22 bases. The germline gives CDR1 SGHTA, CDR2 FQGNSA. The CDR3 spells CASSLQLRGKGGNTIYF. The CDR3 DNA sequence: TGTGCCAGCAGTCTCCAGCTTCGGGGAAAAGGAGGAAACACCATATATTTT.

The J gene is TRBJ2-7, the V gene TRBV5-1, with D hard to call. Germline values: CDR1 SGHRS, CDR2 YFSETQ. The CDR3 is made up of 16 amino acids. The V end lost 0 bases, the J end lost 4 bases, and 17 bases lay between the germline ends. As DNA, the CDR3 is TGCGCCAGCAGCTTGGCCCTGGCTAACGCGCGGTACGAGCAGTACTTC. Translation gives CASSLALANARYEQYF.

The chain joins TRBV9 to TRBJ2-2; 10 bases agree with TRBD2. Germline loops: CDR1 SGDLS, CDR2 YYNGEE. V trimming: 4 bases; J trimming: 1 base; junction bases outside the gene matches: 13. The CDR3 is made up of 19 amino acids. The chain's CDR3 is CASSHPKREGEGNTGELFF. The DNA of the CDR3 is TGTGCCAGCAGCCATCCCAAGCGGGAGGGTGAGGGGAACACCGGGGAGCTGTTTTTT.

The V call is TRBV6-5, the J call TRBJ2-7, with D possibly matching TRBD1 (5 bases). The germline V gene has CDR1 MNHEY and CDR2 SVGAGI. CDR3 length equals 11 residues. V lost 10 bases and J 4 bases, leaving 11 bases between the germline ends. CDR3: CATDSLYEQYF. In DNA, the CDR3 is TGTGCCACAGACAGTCTGTACGAGCAGTACTTC.

This chain uses TRBV4-3 with TRBJ2-7; 10 positions match TRBD2. Germline V gene lookup returns CDR1 LGHNA and CDR2 YSLEER. With V trimmed by 1 base and J by 4 bases, 4 bases remained unmatched. This CDR3 has 15 residues. CDR3 nucleotides: TGCGCCAGCAGCCAAGTCCTAGCGGGAGCGTACGAGCAGTACTTC. It encodes CASSQVLAGAYEQYF.

The chain uses TRBV15 and TRBJ2-1; TRBD2 aligns across 9 bases. The CDR3 sequence is 12 residues long. CDR1 is LNHNV and CDR2 is YYDKDF in the germline V gene (reference sequence). V gave up 11 bases and J gave up 10 bases; unmatched junction bases: 9. The CDR3 nucleotides are TGTGCCTCGGCGGGGGGGGTCCGGGAGCAGTTCTTC. Protein product: CASAGGVREQFF.